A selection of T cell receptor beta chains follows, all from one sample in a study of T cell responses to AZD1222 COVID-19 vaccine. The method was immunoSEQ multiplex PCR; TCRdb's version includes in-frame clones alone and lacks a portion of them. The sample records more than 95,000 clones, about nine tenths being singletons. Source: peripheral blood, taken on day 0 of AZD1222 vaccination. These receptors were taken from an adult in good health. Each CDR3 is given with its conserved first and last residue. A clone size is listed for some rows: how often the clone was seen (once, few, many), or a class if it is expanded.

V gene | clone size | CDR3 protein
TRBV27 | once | CASRSTGAYEQYF
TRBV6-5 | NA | CASSYSFGGVHTEAFF
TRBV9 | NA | CASSAQTGANTGELFF
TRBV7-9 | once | CASSPQETYGYTF
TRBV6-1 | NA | CASSESLGATTDTQYF
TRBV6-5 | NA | CASSYSNRGGAWPQHF
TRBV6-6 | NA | CASSVRSINTEAFF
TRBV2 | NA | CASSDITVSYGYTF
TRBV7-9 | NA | CASSPRGDSGNTIYF
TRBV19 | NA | CASMTVGASTGELFF
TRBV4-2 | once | CASSQEKEGLAGAGELFF
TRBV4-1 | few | CASSPPGEETQYF
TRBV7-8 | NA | CASRSTGLGPQHF
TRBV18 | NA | CASSRDRAETQYF
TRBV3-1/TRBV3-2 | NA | CASSQECRRGTDTQYF
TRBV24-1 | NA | CATSDQDSYEQYF
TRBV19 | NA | CASLRGYLNTEAFF
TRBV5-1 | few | CASSLEGATYNEQFF
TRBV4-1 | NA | CASSRLAGNLLREQYF
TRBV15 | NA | CATSPASGGFNEQFF
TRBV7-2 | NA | CASSTATRFYNEQFF
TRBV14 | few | CASSQVPFTSGRLNEQFF
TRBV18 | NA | CASSPKASGLIRYEQYF
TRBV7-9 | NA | CASSLIGTVTDTQYF
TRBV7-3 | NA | CASSVTSYNEQFF
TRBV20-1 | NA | CSASGSGNEKLFF